The T cell receptor (beta chain) described here comes from a study of T cells in Graves' hyperthyroidism and ophthalmopathy. Study overall: Peripheral blood collection took place at initial diagnosis, before any treatment.

To note about this clonotype: The antigen remains unidentified.

Amplification of TCR beta CDR3 regions used RNA as the template. Carried out on the TCR CDR3, a first-round RT-PCR used the HTBI primer set. TCRdb recomputed calls from the multiplex PCR reads with MiXCR, one row per CDR3 protein. The sample carries approximately 300,000 distinct CDR3 sequences, less than 20% recorded once. Findings of the study overall: Patients with ophthalmopathy were separated from those with stable hyperthyroidism by a 13 V-J model.

Material: blood. This clonotype was sampled from a man aged 50 or older with Graves' ophthalmopathy.

The DNA of the CDR3 is TGTGCCAGTAAGGATCACGCCAACACTAACTATGGCTACACCTTC. It yields the protein CASKDHANTNYGYTF. The chain employs TRBV19 and TRBJ1-2, with no clear D. Trimming removed 7 bases from V and 0 bases from J, with 15 bases in between. CDR1 LNHDA and CDR2 SQIVND come from the germline V gene (reference sequence). CDR3 size: 15 residues.